The clone carrying this T cell receptor beta chain has just a few counts. Its specificity is unknown. CDR1 is MNHEY and CDR2 is SVGEGT in the germline V gene. The CDR3 is 15 amino acids. V was pared by 6 bases and J by 6 bases, with 8 bases of the junction left unmatched. These data are taken from a study of identical twins. Study outcomes and limitations: Cross-sectional statistics, not tracking of the same donors, supported the conclusions. Insertion counts were lower in abundant cord blood beta clonotypes, a trend that memory repertoires did not show. Twin sharing of out-of-frame TCR alpha was underestimated by models in monozygotic pairs.

TCRdb recomputed calls from the 5' RACE reads with MiXCR, one row per CDR3 protein. The table shows about 240,000 distinct CDR3 sequences, with roughly a tenth occurring only once. The V and J genes are TRBV6-2 or TRBV6-3 and TRBJ2-7; 13 nucleotides match TRBD2. The sequence derives from a man aged 45-60 years in good health. The sequenced sample was memory T cells sorted from blood. The CDR3 protein is CASSKGTSGTSEQYF. CDR3 bases: TGTGCCAGCAGCAAAGGGACTAGCGGGACTAGCGAGCAGTACTTC.